The clone carrying this T cell receptor (beta chain) was observed at least ten times. Trimming cost V 2 bases and J 4 bases; bases outside gene matches: 8. CDR3 length equals 16 residues. The germline V gene has CDR1 SEHNR and CDR2 FQNEAQ (reference sequence). What was amplified from RNA transcripts were TCR beta CDR3 regions. The HTBI primer set served for first-round RT-PCR of the TCR CDR3. TCRdb used MiXCR to reprocess the multiplex PCR reads, holding one entry per CDR3 protein. The sample records approximately 370,000 distinct CDR3 sequences, approximately 18% being singletons. The source of the sample is a study of T cells in Graves' hyperthyroidism and ophthalmopathy.

V usage is TRBV7-9 and J usage is TRBJ2-3; the match to TRBD2 covers 8 bases. The TCR sequence derives from a woman aged 25 to 45 with Graves' hyperthyroidism that later progressed to Graves' ophthalmopathy. The material sequenced was blood. DNA of the CDR3: TGTGCCAGCAGCTTATTTGGGCTAGCGGGTTCAGATACGCAGTATTTT. Amino acids: CASSLFGLAGSDTQYF.